This passage covers 4 T cell receptor beta chains from one sample sequenced in a study of blood T cell repertoires in COVID-19. Libraries were prepared by immunoSEQ multiplex PCR; TCRdb keeps only in-frame clonotypes and omits some of them. The sample holds roughly 130,000 clones, approximately 80% seen once. The material sequenced was peripheral blood. These receptor sequences come from a woman aged 70-85 years with acute or convalescent COVID-19.

The CDR3 protein is CASSFLTDTQYF. The CDR3 region has the DNA TGTGCCAGCAGCTTTCTCACAGATACGCAGTATTTT. The chain carries TRBV7-2 and TRBJ2-3, with no clear D. In germline, CDR1 is SGHTA, CDR2 FQGNSA. CDR3 size: 12 residues. V was shortened by 3 bases and J by 2 bases, with 3 bases between the two germline ends.

The V and J genes are TRBV7-2 and TRBJ1-3, with a possible D match to TRBD1 (6 bases). V was trimmed by 1 base and J by 2 bases, leaving 9 bases between them. Germline V gene sequence: CDR1 SGHTA, CDR2 FQGNSA. The CDR3 extends over 15 amino acids. The CDR3 bases are TGTGCCAGCAGCTTAGTAGCAGGGGCTGGAAACACCATATATTTT. Residues: CASSLVAGAGNTIYF.

The chain joins TRBV7-9 to TRBJ1-1; TRBD1 matches at 11 bases. In germline, CDR1 is SEHNR, CDR2 FQNEAQ (reference sequence). The CDR3 loop spans 17 amino acids. V lost 0 bases, J lost 0 bases, and 3 bases stayed unmatched. CDR3 coding DNA: TGTGCCAGCAGCTTAGCAGGGACAGGGGGAATGAACACTGAAGCTTTCTTT. Its protein product is CASSLAGTGGMNTEAFF.

This chain's CDR3 is CASSSQGTGNTIYF. The DNA for the CDR3 is TGTGCCAGCAGCAGCCAGGGGACGGGAAACACCATATATTTT. The chain has TRBV7-8 and TRBJ1-3; weak D call: TRBD1 (6 bases). V dropped 5 bases and J dropped 4 bases, with 12 bases sitting between them. This CDR3 spans 14 amino acids. Germline V gives CDR1 SGHVS, CDR2 FQNEAQ.